Listed here are 15 T cell receptor beta chains from one sample, sequenced in a study of T cell repertoires in cytomegalovirus infection. A single record per CDR3 protein comes from TCRdb applying MiXCR to the reads. Counted here are 400,000 or so distinct CDR3 sequences, roughly 30% occurring once; the ten biggest clones make up roughly 13%. Sample: PBMCs. Every receptor here comes from a human donor in good health (CMV status not recorded). Some clones in this sample may be carry-over from other donors' samples.

With regard to this clonotype: The germline gene is not matched at one end of the junction; a read error may be the cause. The chain is built from TRBV6-1 and TRBJ2-5; D is perhaps TRBD2 (6 bases). Germline CDR1 and CDR2: MNHNS and SASEGT. The CDR3 length is 17 residues. For the CDR3, the DNA is TGTGCCAGCAGGCCTCCCCGGAAGCGGGTGGCCGGTGAGCCCCAGTCCTTC. It yields the protein CASRPPRKRVAGEPQSF.

The J gene is TRBJ2-7, the V gene TRBV20-1; D may be TRBD1 (6 bases). The germline V and J ends were trimmed by 7 bases and 1 base, with 17 bases remaining between them. There are 14 residues in the CDR3. Germline-derived CDR1 and CDR2 are DFQATT and SNEGSKA (reference sequence). The DNA of the CDR3 is TGCAGTGTAGTTGGCCAGGGGCAATCCTACGAGCAGTACTTC. This codes for CSVVGQGQSYEQYF.

In this sample, this clonotype turned up many times. V and J are TRBV6-2 or TRBV6-3 and TRBJ2-5; 10 bases are a match to TRBD1. The CDR3 has 19 residues. Unmatched junction bases numbered 16, after V lost 5 bases and J lost 1 base. In germline, CDR1 is MNHEY, CDR2 SVGEGT. Written as DNA, the CDR3 is TGTGCCAGCAGTGGCGGGACAGGGGCTTCCCGAAGTTCCCAAGAGACCCAGTACTTC. Amino acids: CASSGGTGASRSSQETQYF.

This clonotype was seen a handful of times. V usage is TRBV6-1 and J usage is TRBJ1-6; D not certain. Germline values: CDR1 MNHNS, CDR2 SASEGT. V shed 6 bases and J shed 10 bases, with 16 bases lying between them. The CDR3 covers 14 residues. The CDR3 spells CASSDTGPQSPLHF. In nucleotides, the CDR3 is TGTGCCAGCAGCGATACCGGGCCCCAATCACCCCTCCACTTT.

This clonotype was seen ten or more times. The genes are TRBV27 and TRBJ1-2; possibly TRBD1 for D (6 bases). Germline V CDR1 and CDR2: MNHEY, SMNVEV (reference sequence). The CDR3 sequence is 14 residues long. The ends were cut back, 7 bases at V and 2 bases at J, with 14 bases in the middle. CDR3: CASTGSGGNYGYTF. DNA of the CDR3: TGTGCCAGCACCGGGTCGGGGGGCAACTATGGCTACACCTTC.

This clonotype was counted only a few times. One end of the junction does not line up with germline, which may come from a read error. The chain joins TRBV6-1 to TRBJ1-2; D is undetermined. The germline gives CDR1 MNHNS, CDR2 SASEGT. The CDR3 runs 12 residues. CDR3 DNA: TGTGCCAGCACCTTGACTAACTATGGTTACACCTTC. Translation: CASTLTNYGYTF.

In regard to this clonotype: At one boundary the junction diverges from the germline segment, which might be a read error. The chain is built from TRBV4-1 and TRBJ2-3; the match to TRBD1 covers 7 bases. This CDR3 region has 15 residues. Germline CDR1 reads MGHRA; CDR2 reads YSYEKL. CDR3 coding DNA: TGCGCCAGCAGCGGTCGGGGTGAGGGGACAGATACGAAGTATTTT. It codes for CASSGRGEGTDTKYF.

This clonotype has a single count. This may come from a read error, since a much larger clone is one base off. V is TRBV7-2 and J is TRBJ2-5, with TRBD1 identical over 10 bases. The CDR3 extends over 16 amino acids. Germline values: CDR1 SGHTA, CDR2 FQGNSA. Trimming cost V 2 bases and J 9 bases; bases outside gene matches: 12. CDR3 DNA sequence: TGTGCCAGCAGCTTATATCGGGACAGGGGCTGGGAGGCCCAGTACTTC. Encoded protein: CASSLYRDRGWEAQYF.

This clonotype was found a few times. The chain has TRBV19 and TRBJ1-1; 7 bases are shared with TRBD1. J lost 1 base, V lost 6 bases, and 8 bases had no gene match. The CDR3 runs 15 residues. Looked up from germline, CDR1 is LNHDA and CDR2 is SQIVND (reference sequence). The CDR3 sequence: CASSHPGQTNTEAFF. The CDR3 DNA sequence: TGTGCCAGTAGCCATCCGGGACAGACGAACACTGAAGCTTTCTTT.

This clonotype was detected a few times. The chain is built from TRBV5-5 and TRBJ1-4; D not certain. Germline loops: CDR1 SGHKS, CDR2 YYEKEE (reference sequence). The V end was cut by 0 bases, the J end by 2 bases, with 14 bases between. The CDR3 is 17 residues long. This CDR3 is CASSLALIGRTNEKLFF. The CDR3 nucleotides read TGTGCCAGCAGCTTGGCCCTCATTGGGCGCACTAATGAAAAACTGTTTTTT.

This clonotype came up a few times. The chain has TRBV6-2 or TRBV6-3 and TRBJ2-2; the D is unclear. The germline gives CDR1 MNHEY, CDR2 SVGEGT. CDR3 length equals 15 residues. Between the trimmed V and J ends, which lost 4 bases and 4 bases, there was a span of 13 bases. The CDR3: CASSFGWVVTGELFF. CDR3 sequence (DNA): TGTGCCAGCAGTTTCGGCTGGGTGGTCACCGGGGAGCTGTTTTTT.

The rearrangement joins TRBV11-2 to TRBJ2-1; D is perhaps TRBD1 (6 bases). From germline, CDR1 is SGHAT and CDR2 FQNNGV. Deletions cut 1 base from V and 6 bases from J, with 16 bases between. The CDR3 spans 16 residues. The DNA for the CDR3 is TGTGCCAGCAGCTTAGTTTTCAGGGGCCGTACCAATGAGCAGTTCTTC. Translating gives CASSLVFRGRTNEQFF.

This clonotype was recorded a few times. The gene calls are TRBV2 and TRBJ2-5; no clear D. The ends were cut back, 4 bases at V and 3 bases at J, with 12 bases in the middle. Looked up from germline, CDR1 is SNHLY and CDR2 is FYNNEI. The CDR3 runs to 14 residues. The CDR3 sequence is CASSVDWTEETQYF. In nucleotides, the CDR3 is TGTGCCAGCAGTGTAGACTGGACCGAAGAGACCCAGTACTTC.

This chain joins TRBV6-2 or TRBV6-3 and TRBJ1-5; D is possibly TRBD1 (5 bases). In germline, CDR1 is MNHEY, CDR2 SVGEGT. V shed 2 bases and J shed 9 bases, with 14 bases lying between them. This CDR3 is 14 amino acids long. The CDR3: CASSYRGGSRPQHF. The CDR3 DNA reads as TGTGCCAGCAGTTACAGGGGCGGCTCAAGGCCCCAGCATTTT.

This clonotype has only a few counts. This chain uses TRBV12-3 or TRBV12-4 with TRBJ2-3; TRBD2 agrees at 12 bases. J was trimmed by 0 bases and V by 6 bases; bases with no gene match: 13. This CDR3 has 19 amino acids. This chain's CDR3 is CASSRSTLAGGPSTDTQYF. Here the CDR3 DNA reads TGTGCCAGCAGCCGGAGCACCCTAGCGGGGGGGCCTAGCACAGATACGCAGTATTTT.